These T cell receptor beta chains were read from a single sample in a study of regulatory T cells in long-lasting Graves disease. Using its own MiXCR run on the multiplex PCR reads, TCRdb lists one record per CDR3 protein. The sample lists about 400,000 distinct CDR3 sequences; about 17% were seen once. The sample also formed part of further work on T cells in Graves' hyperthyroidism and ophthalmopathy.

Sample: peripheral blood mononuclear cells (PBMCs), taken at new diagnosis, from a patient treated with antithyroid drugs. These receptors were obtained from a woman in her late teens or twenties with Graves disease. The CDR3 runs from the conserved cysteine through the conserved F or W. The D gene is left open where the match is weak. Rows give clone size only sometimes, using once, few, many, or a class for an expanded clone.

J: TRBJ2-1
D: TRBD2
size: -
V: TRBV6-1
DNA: TGTGCCAGCAGCCCCAGGGCTAGCGGGGGGGCCGGGTCCTACAATGAGCAGTTCTTC
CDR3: CASSPRASGGAGSYNEQFF

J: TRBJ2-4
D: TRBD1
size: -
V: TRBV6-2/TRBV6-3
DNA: TGTGCCAGCAATAAGGACAGGGGAAAAAACATTCAGTACTTC
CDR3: CASNKDRGKNIQYF

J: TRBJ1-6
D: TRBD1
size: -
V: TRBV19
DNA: TGTGCCACCCGGGACAGGGGGAAGGATAATTCACCCCTCCACTTT
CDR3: CATRDRGKDNSPLHF

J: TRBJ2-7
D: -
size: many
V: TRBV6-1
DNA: TGTGCCAGCAGACCCCAGGGTGGCGAGCAGTACTTC
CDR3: CASRPQGGEQYF

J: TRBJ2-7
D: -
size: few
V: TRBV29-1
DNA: TGCAGCGTTGCCCTTAGCCCCCAGGTCTACGAGCAGTACTTC
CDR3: CSVALSPQVYEQYF

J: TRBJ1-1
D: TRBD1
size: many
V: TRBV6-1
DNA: TGTGCCAGCAGTGAGATCACAGGGGCACCGAACACTGAAGCTTTCTTT
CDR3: CASSEITGAPNTEAFF

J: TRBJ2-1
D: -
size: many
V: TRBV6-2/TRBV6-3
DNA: TGTGCCAGCAGTTATAGGAGGCAAAATGAGCAGTTCTTC
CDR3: CASSYRRQNEQFF

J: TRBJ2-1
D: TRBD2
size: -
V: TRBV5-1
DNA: TGCGCCAGCAGCATACCTAGCGGGAGTCGATACAATGAGCAGTTCTTC
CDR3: CASSIPSGSRYNEQFF

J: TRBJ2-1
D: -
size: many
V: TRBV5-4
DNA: TGTGCCAGCAGCTTGAGAGCGGCAGTCTACAATGAGCAGTTCTTC
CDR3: CASSLRAAVYNEQFF

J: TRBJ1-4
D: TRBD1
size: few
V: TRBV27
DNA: TGTGCCAGCAGTCAAACCGGGACAGTGTCTGAAAAACTGTTTTTT
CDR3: CASSQTGTVSEKLFF

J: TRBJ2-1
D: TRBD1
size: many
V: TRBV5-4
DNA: TGTGCCAGCAGCACCCGACAGGGAAGCTCCTACAATGAGCAGTTCTTC
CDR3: CASSTRQGSSYNEQFF

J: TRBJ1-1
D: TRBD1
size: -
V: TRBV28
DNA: TGTGCCAGCAGTGGGGGACAGGGGGGCTACACTGAAGCTTTCTTT
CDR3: CASSGGQGGYTEAFF

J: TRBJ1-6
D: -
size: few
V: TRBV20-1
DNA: TGCAGTGCTAGTGGGGGCTCGGCACTGCGTGGTCCAGGTTCACCCCTCCACTTT
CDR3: CSASGGSALRGPGSPLHF

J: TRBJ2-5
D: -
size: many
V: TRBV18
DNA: TGTGCCAGCTCACCAAGAGTGACTGTCCAAGAGACCCAGTACTTC
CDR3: CASSPRVTVQETQYF

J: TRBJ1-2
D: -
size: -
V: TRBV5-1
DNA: TGCGCCAGCAGCTTCGTTGCAGGAGGGGACTATGGCTACACCTTC
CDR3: CASSFVAGGDYGYTF

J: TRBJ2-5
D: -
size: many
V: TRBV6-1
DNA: TGTGCCATCAGTGATCTGAGGGTTATGGAAGGGCAAGAGACCCAGTACTTC
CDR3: CAISDLRVMEGQETQYF

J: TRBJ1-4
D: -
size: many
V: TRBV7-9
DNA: TGTGCCAGCAGCCCTTATAGATCGCAGGATCTTGGAGGTGAAAAACTGTTTTTT
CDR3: CASSPYRSQDLGGEKLFF

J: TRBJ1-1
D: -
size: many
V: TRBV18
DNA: TGTGCCAGCTCACCGGTGGCCGCAAACACTGAAGCTTTCTTT
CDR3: CASSPVAANTEAFF

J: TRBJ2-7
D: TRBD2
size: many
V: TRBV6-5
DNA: TGTGCCAGCAGTTCGGCGGGAGGGCCTTTCTACGAGCAGTACTTC
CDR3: CASSSAGGPFYEQYF

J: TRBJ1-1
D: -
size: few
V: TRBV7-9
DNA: TGTGCCAGCAGCTTAGGGACATCGCTCACCGGTCGGGCTTTCTTT
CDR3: CASSLGTSLTGRAFF

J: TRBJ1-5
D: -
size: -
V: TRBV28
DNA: TGTGCCAGCAGCCCAACAGGGAGCGGGTATCAGCCCCAGCATTTT
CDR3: CASSPTGSGYQPQHF

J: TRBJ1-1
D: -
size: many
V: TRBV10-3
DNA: TGTGCCATCGCGAGGAAACAGGAGAACACTGAAGCTTTCTTT
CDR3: CAIARKQENTEAFF

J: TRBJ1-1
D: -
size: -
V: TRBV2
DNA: TGTGCCACCAGTTTCATGAACACTGAAGCTTTCTTT
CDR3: CATSFMNTEAFF

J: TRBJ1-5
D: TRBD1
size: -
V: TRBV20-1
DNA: TGCAGTGCTACTGCCGGGACAGGGGGCCATCAGCCCCAGCATTTT
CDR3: CSATAGTGGHQPQHF

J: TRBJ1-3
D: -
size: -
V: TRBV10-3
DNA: TGTGCCATCATGGGTGGTGGCTCTGGAAACACCATATATTTT
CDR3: CAIMGGGSGNTIYF

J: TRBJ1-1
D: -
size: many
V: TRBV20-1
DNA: TGCAGTGCTAGACTAATTTCGAGCCCCACTGAAGCTTTCTTT
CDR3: CSARLISSPTEAFF

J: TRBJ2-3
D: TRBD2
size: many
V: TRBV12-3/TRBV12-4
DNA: TGTGCCAGCAGTATCGGGACTAGCGGGGTCACAGATACGCAGTATTTT
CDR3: CASSIGTSGVTDTQYF

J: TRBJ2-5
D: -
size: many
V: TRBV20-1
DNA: TGCAGTGCCAATGGGCAGGGGAGACAAGAGACCCAGTACTTC
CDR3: CSANGQGRQETQYF

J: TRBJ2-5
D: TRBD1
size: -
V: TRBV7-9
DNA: TGTGCCAGCAGCTTAGGTACCTTACAGGGGCCCCACCAAGAGACCCAGTACTTC
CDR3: CASSLGTLQGPHQETQYF

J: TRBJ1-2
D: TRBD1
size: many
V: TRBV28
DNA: TGTGCCAGCATCCACAGGGGAGAGGGCTACACCTTC
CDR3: CASIHRGEGYTF

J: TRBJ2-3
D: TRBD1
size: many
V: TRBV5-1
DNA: TGCGCCAGCAGCTCGGGGACAGACACAGATACGCAGTATTTT
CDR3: CASSSGTDTDTQYF

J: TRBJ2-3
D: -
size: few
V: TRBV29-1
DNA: TGCAGCGTTGAAGGGTATACGCAGTATTTT
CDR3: CSVEGYTQYF

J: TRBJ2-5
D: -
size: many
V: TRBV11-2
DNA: TGTGCCAGCAGCTTAGCGGGGGTTCAGACCCAGTACTTC
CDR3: CASSLAGVQTQYF

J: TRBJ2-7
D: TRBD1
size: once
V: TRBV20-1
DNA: TGCAGTGCACTTCCGGGACAGGGATACGAGCAGTACTTC
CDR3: CSALPGQGYEQYF

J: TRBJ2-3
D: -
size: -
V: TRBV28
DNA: TGTGCCAGCAGGCAGGGGGGGATGGTAGATACGCAGTATTTT
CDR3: CASRQGGMVDTQYF

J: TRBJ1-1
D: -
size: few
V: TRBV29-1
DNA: TGCAGCGTTGACAGTCCGAACACTGAAGCTTTCTTT
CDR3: CSVDSPNTEAFF

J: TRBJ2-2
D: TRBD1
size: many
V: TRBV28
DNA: TGTGCCAGCAGTTCTACCGACAGGGTCACCGGGGAGCTGTTTTTT
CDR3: CASSSTDRVTGELFF

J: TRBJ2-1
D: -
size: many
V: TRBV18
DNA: TGTGCCAGCTCATCTGAGTTCAATGAGCAGTTCTTC
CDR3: CASSSEFNEQFF

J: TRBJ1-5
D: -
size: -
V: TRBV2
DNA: TGTGCCAGCACCCAGACCAATATGAAGGGGCTTCAGCCCCAGCATTTT
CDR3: CASTQTNMKGLQPQHF

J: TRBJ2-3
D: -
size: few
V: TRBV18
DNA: TGTGCCAGCTCACCACCTGGGATCATAGATACGCAGTATTTT
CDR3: CASSPPGIIDTQYF

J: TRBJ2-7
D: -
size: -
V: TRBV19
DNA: TGTGCCAGTAGTATAAGCAGTGCCTACGAGCAGTACTTC
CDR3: CASSISSAYEQYF